Sequencing of this TCR beta chain was carried out in a study of beta chain features in type 1 diabetes. Germline trimming cut 6 bases from V and 7 bases from J; bases unmatched to any gene: 9. In germline, CDR1 is KGHSH, CDR2 LQKENI. The CDR3 totals 15 residues. The study reverse transcribed the entire isolated RNA, so it sequenced expressed TCRB transcripts. Each sample of naive, central memory or regulatory T cells had, on average, about 3.57 million reads. The protocol was immunoSEQ multiplex PCR, while the TCRdb copy is restricted to in-frame clones and leaves out a portion. The table has 350,000 to 450,000 clones, roughly 16% seen once; the top ten hold 0.019%.

This receptor was identified in a woman under 30 in good health. Sequencing was carried out using naive CD4+ T cells from blood. The chain has TRBV18 and TRBJ2-7, with 13 bases that match TRBD2. CDR3 amino acids: CASSPGLAGANEQYF. DNA for the CDR3: TGTGCCAGCTCCCCCGGACTAGCGGGAGCCAATGAGCAGTACTTC.